This T cell receptor beta chain was identified during a study of blood T cell repertoires in COVID-19. At the level of the study: PBMCs, B-cell-depleted T cells, or T cells were the source of the cDNA or gDNA that made up the material.

In the original processing: The assay estimated nucleated cells by amplifying reference gene primers. TCRdb keeps only in-frame clones here, not all; method: immunoSEQ multiplex PCR. V and J calls and clone size are copied from that table; D and trimming were computed from the DNA. This table has fewer than 400,000 clones, around 90% appearing once. This clone was detected only once. Recovered Cohort 3 donors showed two negative PCRs, clearance, or symptom resolution. The CDR3 extends over 16 amino acids. The rearrangement uses TRBV1 and TRBJ2-7; TRBD2, the table's D call, lacks a check against the DNA. TRBV1 is described as a pseudogene. The source material was PBMCs or T cells enriched from blood (not recorded which). The source of this sequence is a man aged 25-40 years who had recovered from COVID-19. This CDR3 reads CTSSHPNVLPRGEQYF. DNA of the CDR3: TGCACCAGCAGCCACCCAAACGTCCTTCCCCGGGGCGAGCAGTACTTC.